The 19 T cell receptor beta chains in this list originate from one sample, sequenced in a study of blood T cell repertoires in COVID-19. The data were produced by immunoSEQ multiplex PCR, yet TCRdb's version contains in-frame clones alone and is incomplete. The sample lists 60,000 or so clones; over 75% were seen once. Input material: peripheral blood. The receptors shown here come from a woman of 80 years or more with acute or convalescent COVID-19.

V usage is TRBV6-2 or TRBV6-3 and J usage is TRBJ1-5; weak D call: TRBD1 (5 bases). The germline V and J ends were trimmed by 6 bases and 7 bases, with 25 bases remaining between them. This CDR3 is 17 amino acids long. Per germline, CDR1 MNHEY and CDR2 SVGEGT. CDR3 in amino acids: CASSAGPRTPLGQPQHF. The CDR3 DNA reads TGTGCCAGCAGCGCGGGACCCCGAACCCCATTGGGACAGCCCCAGCATTTT.

V usage is TRBV11-1 and J usage is TRBJ2-7; 8 positions match TRBD2. The germline V gene encodes CDR1 SGHAT and CDR2 FQDESV (reference sequence). The CDR3 runs to 18 residues. V was pared by 0 bases and J by 0 bases, with 10 bases of the junction left unmatched. DNA of the CDR3: TGTGCCAGCAGCTTAGCGGCGAATAGCGGGACCTACTCCTACGAGCAGTACTTC. Its translation is CASSLAANSGTYSYEQYF.

The V call is TRBV9, the J call TRBJ2-2; D is unresolved. The CDR3 has 18 amino acids. Germline CDR1 reads SGDLS; CDR2 reads YYNGEE. V was shortened by 0 bases and J by 1 base, with 16 bases between the two germline ends. The CDR3 reads CASSVVGAARKNTGELFF. For the CDR3, the DNA is TGTGCCAGCAGCGTAGTTGGAGCCGCAAGGAAGAACACCGGGGAGCTGTTTTTT.

The chain uses TRBV27 and TRBJ2-4; 7 bases line up with TRBD1. The CDR3 runs to 13 residues. The germline V gene has CDR1 MNHEY and CDR2 SMNVEV (reference sequence). The trim removed 2 bases at V and 5 bases at J, leaving 0 bases unmatched. The CDR3 here is CASSLGTENIQYF. The CDR3, as DNA: TGTGCCAGCAGTTTAGGGACAGAAAACATTCAGTACTTC.

V is TRBV4-1 and J is TRBJ2-4; D ambiguous. This CDR3 spans 12 amino acids. Germline V CDR1 and CDR2: MGHRA, YSYEKL. The V end was cut by 0 bases, the J end by 7 bases, with 4 bases between. As DNA, the CDR3 is TGCGCCAGCAGCCAAGAACGGAACATTCAGTACTTC. Amino acids: CASSQERNIQYF.

The rearrangement links TRBV27 to TRBJ2-7; the D gene is possibly TRBD1 (5 bases). V lost 6 bases to trimming and J lost 6 bases, with 24 bases between them. This CDR3 region has 16 residues. Looked up from germline, CDR1 is MNHEY and CDR2 is SMNVEV (reference sequence). The CDR3 DNA is TGTGCCAGCAGCCCCACCGCTTCCTCAGGGATGGCCGAGCAGTACTTC. This codes for CASSPTASSGMAEQYF.

The chain uses TRBV6-2 or TRBV6-3 and TRBJ2-1; 8 bases line up with TRBD2. Germline CDR1 and CDR2: MNHEY and SVGEGT. The ends lost 6 bases at V and 0 bases at J; junction bases unmatched: 10. The CDR3 sequence is 17 residues long. The CDR3 is CASSPPGGASSYNEQFF. The CDR3 bases are TGTGCCAGCAGCCCTCCCGGGGGGGCGAGCTCCTACAATGAGCAGTTCTTC.

This chain joins TRBV4-1 and TRBJ1-3, with D hard to call. CDR3 length: 19 amino acids. V lost 6 bases and J lost 2, with 26 bases in between. Germline CDR1 and CDR2: MGHRA and YSYEKL. This chain's CDR3 is CASSQQLVTGTNTGNTIYF. The CDR3 bases are TGCGCCAGCAGTCAGCAGCTGGTTACGGGTACGAACACTGGAAACACCATATATTTT.

This chain links TRBV5-1 with TRBJ2-7, with 7 positions matching TRBD2. With V trimmed by 4 bases and J by 5 bases, 9 bases remained unmatched. The CDR3 consists of 14 residues. The germline V gene has CDR1 SGHRS and CDR2 YFSETQ. This chain's CDR3 is CASSSGTLSDEQYF. The CDR3 DNA follows: TGCGCCAGCAGCAGCGGGACTCTGTCCGACGAGCAGTACTTC.

The V and J genes are TRBV6-5 and TRBJ2-7, with 8 positions matching TRBD2. The trim removed 0 bases at V and 2 bases at J, leaving 3 bases unmatched. Germline V gene sequence: CDR1 MNHEY, CDR2 SVGAGI. This CDR3 region has 15 residues. In DNA form, the CDR3 reads TGTGCCAGCAGTTACTCGTCGGGAGGGGCCTACGAGCAGTACTTC. This gives the protein CASSYSSGGAYEQYF.

The chain combines TRBV7-9 with TRBJ1-2, with TRBD1 matching 9 bases. In germline, CDR1 is SEHNR, CDR2 FQNEAQ (reference sequence). The CDR3 loop spans 15 amino acids. The V gene end was trimmed by 8 bases and the J gene end by 6 bases; junction bases not matched to a gene: 13. The CDR3 loop is CASSLTGQGGHGYTF. The CDR3, as DNA: TGTGCCAGCTCACTAACGGGACAGGGAGGCCATGGCTACACCTTC.

V is TRBV30 and J is TRBJ1-3; tentatively, D is TRBD1 (5 bases). CDR3 length: 18 amino acids. Germline values: CDR1 GTSNPN, CDR2 SVGIG (reference sequence). Trimming took 1 base from V and 0 from J, leaving 19 bases between them. As DNA, the CDR3 is TGTGCCTGGAGTGAAATCAGAGCGGGACGCTTCTCTGGAAACACCATATATTTT. It specifies CAWSEIRAGRFSGNTIYF.

The rearrangement joins TRBV6-5 to TRBJ1-2; D not certain. Trimming left V 0 bases short and J 7 bases short, with 9 bases between. Looked up from germline, CDR1 is MNHEY and CDR2 is SVGAGI. This CDR3 comprises 13 residues. CDR3 sequence reads: CASSYSQVAGYTF. The CDR3 region has the DNA TGTGCCAGCAGTTACTCGCAGGTTGCTGGCTACACCTTC.

The genes are TRBV2 and TRBJ1-5; D is uncertain. Trimming took off 6 bases at V and 2 bases at J, with 17 bases between the two ends. The CDR3 length is 16 residues. The germline V gene encodes CDR1 SNHLY and CDR2 FYNNEI. CDR3 in amino acids: CASSSGGSWGNQPQHF. CDR3 nucleotides: TGTGCCAGCAGCTCCGGTGGGAGTTGGGGCAATCAGCCCCAGCATTTT.

The chain recombines TRBV3-1 (or the pseudogene TRBV3-2) with TRBJ2-5; D may be TRBD1 (5 bases). The V end was cut by 0 bases, the J end by 1 base, with 15 bases between. Germline V CDR1 and CDR2: LGHDT, YNNKEL (reference sequence). CDR3 length equals 17 residues. Written as DNA, the CDR3 is TGTGCCAGCAGCCAAGAATCGATGGGGCGGCCCCAAGAGACCCAGTACTTC. Residues: CASSQESMGRPQETQYF.

This chain links TRBV6-5 with TRBJ1-6; D remains unclear. V was clipped by 6 bases and J by 6 bases, with 15 bases between them. Germline V gene lookup returns CDR1 MNHEY and CDR2 SVGAGI. The CDR3 consists of 15 residues. The CDR3 protein is CASSPIPRSNSPLHF. The CDR3 DNA reads TGTGCCAGCAGCCCAATCCCACGGTCTAATTCACCCCTCCACTTT.

The chain uses TRBV5-1 and TRBJ1-2, with no clear D. CDR3 size: 12 residues. Trimming took off 0 bases at V and 8 bases at J, with 8 bases between the two ends. Germline values: CDR1 SGHRS, CDR2 YFSETQ. DNA of the CDR3: TGCGCCAGCAGCTTGGGTAGCAGCGGCTACACCTTC. As protein: CASSLGSSGYTF.

In this sample, this clone turned up a few times. The V call is TRBV4-2, the J call TRBJ2-4; weak D call: TRBD1 (6 bases). This CDR3 contains 16 residues. Trimming shortened V by 4 bases and J by 5 bases, and 18 bases separated the two germline ends. Looked up from germline, CDR1 is LGHNA and CDR2 is YNFKEQ. This chain's CDR3 is CASSPLSVGAQNIQYF. CDR3 bases: TGTGCCAGCAGCCCCCTAAGCGTGGGGGCCCAAAACATTCAGTACTTC.

The chain combines TRBV11-2 with TRBJ1-4, with TRBD1 identical over 8 bases. CDR3 length: 14 residues. V lost 4 bases, J lost 7 bases, and 5 bases stayed unmatched. The germline gives CDR1 SGHAT, CDR2 FQNNGV. In DNA, the CDR3 is TGTGCCAGCAGCTCGGACAGGGAGGGTGAAAAACTGTTTTTT. Translated, it gives CASSSDREGEKLFF.